The clone carrying this T cell receptor beta chain was observed many times. The data stem from a study of early T cells in non-severe SARS-CoV-2 infection. The wider study: RNA in bulk from unsorted whole blood was sequenced, and chains were unpaired.

From the 5' RACE reads, TCRdb called clonotypes with MiXCR, one entry per CDR3 protein. The repertoire holds fewer than 55,000 distinct CDR3 sequences, with 9% to 9.5% as singletons. Trimming took 3 bases from V and 8 from J; bases not matched to a gene: 7. This CDR3 contains 14 residues. Germline CDR1 reads DFQATT; CDR2 reads SNEGSKA (reference sequence). This sequence joins TRBV20-1 and TRBJ2-1; 10 bases agree with TRBD2. The TCR was taken from an adult who was a healthcare worker with PCR-confirmed SARS-CoV-2 infection or an uninfected control (not recorded which). Input material: whole blood. CDR3 amino acids: CSARASGRVDEQFF. The DNA for the CDR3 is TGCAGTGCTAGGGCCAGCGGGAGGGTCGATGAGCAGTTCTTC.